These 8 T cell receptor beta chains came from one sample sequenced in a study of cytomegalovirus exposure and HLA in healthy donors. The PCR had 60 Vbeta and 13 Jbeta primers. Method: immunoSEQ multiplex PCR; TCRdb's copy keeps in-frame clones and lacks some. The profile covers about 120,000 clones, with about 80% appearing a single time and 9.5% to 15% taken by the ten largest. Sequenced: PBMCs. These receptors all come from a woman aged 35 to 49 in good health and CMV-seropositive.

The CDR3 protein is CASSLIFGIAFF. The CDR3 DNA sequence: TGTGCCAGCAGCTTAATTTTCGGGATAGCTTTCTTT. The V and J genes are TRBV7-9 and TRBJ1-1; D gene uncertain. V was trimmed by 2 bases and J by 10 bases, leaving 11 bases between them. Germline assignment: CDR1 SEHNR and CDR2 FQNEAQ (reference sequence). The CDR3 contains 12 residues.

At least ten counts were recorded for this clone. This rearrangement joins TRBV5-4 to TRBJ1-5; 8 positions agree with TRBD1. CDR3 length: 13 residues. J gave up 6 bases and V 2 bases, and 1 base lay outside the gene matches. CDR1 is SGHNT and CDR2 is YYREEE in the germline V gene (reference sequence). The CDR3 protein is CASSFDRGQPQHF. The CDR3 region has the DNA TGTGCCAGCAGCTTCGACAGGGGTCAGCCCCAGCATTTT.

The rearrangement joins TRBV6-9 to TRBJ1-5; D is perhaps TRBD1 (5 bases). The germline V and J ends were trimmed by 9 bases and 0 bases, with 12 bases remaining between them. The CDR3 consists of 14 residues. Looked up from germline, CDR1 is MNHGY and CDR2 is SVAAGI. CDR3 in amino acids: CASRTPYSNQPQHF. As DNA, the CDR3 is TGTGCCAGTCGGACACCTTATAGCAATCAGCCCCAGCATTTT.

The CDR3: CAFPPSGVRLFSTDTQYF. The CDR3 nucleotides are TGTGCCTTTCCCCCTAGCGGGGTGCGCCTTTTTAGCACAGATACGCAGTATTTT. The V call is TRBV30, the J call TRBJ2-3; 9 bases are a match to TRBD2. The CDR3 length is 18 residues. CDR1 is GTSNPN, CDR2 SVGIG, per germline (reference sequence). The V gene end was trimmed by 7 bases and the J gene end by 0 bases; junction bases not matched to a gene: 17.

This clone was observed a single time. The CDR3 spells CASSLGGTGTYEQYF. The CDR3 DNA reads TGTGCCAGCAGCTTGGGGGGGACAGGCACCTACGAGCAGTACTTC. The chain uses TRBV5-4 and TRBJ2-7; 8 bases are shared with TRBD1. CDR1 is SGHNT, CDR2 YYREEE, per germline (reference sequence). The CDR3 contains 15 residues. The V and J ends lost 0 bases and 2 bases, in that order; junction bases with no gene match: 4.

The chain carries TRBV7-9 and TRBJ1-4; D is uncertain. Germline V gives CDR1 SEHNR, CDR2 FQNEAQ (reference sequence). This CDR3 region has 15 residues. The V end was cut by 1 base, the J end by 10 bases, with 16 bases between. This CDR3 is CASSLGPAADGKLFF. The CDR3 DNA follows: TGTGCCAGCAGCTTAGGCCCGGCAGCGGACGGAAAACTGTTTTTT. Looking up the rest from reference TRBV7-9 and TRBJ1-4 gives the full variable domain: DTGVSQNPRHKITKRGQNVTFRCDPISEHNRLYWYRQTLGQGPEFLTYFQNEAQLEKSRLLSDRFSAERPKGSFSTLEIQRTEQGDSAMYLCASSLGPAADGKLFFGSGTQLSVL.

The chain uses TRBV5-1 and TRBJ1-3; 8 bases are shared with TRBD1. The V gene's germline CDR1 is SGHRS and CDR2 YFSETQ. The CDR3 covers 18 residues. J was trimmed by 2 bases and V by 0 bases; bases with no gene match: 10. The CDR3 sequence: CASSLERQGMIPGNTIYF. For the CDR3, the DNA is TGCGCCAGCAGCTTGGAGAGACAGGGGATGATTCCTGGAAACACCATATATTTT.

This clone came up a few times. In DNA, the CDR3 is TGTGCCAGCAGCCCGGACAGGGTCGTAGCTTTCTTT. It encodes CASSPDRVVAFF. The V call is TRBV2, the J call TRBJ1-1; the match to TRBD1 covers 8 bases. V shed 6 bases and J 10 bases; nucleotides not matched to a gene: 7. The CDR3 is 12 residues long. Germline V gene data show CDR1 as SNHLY and CDR2 as FYNNEI.